The rows below give T cell receptor beta chains drawn from one sample of a study of blood T cell repertoires in COVID-19. Here immunoSEQ multiplex PCR was the method, and the copy in TCRdb shows in-frame clones only, minus some. This table holds more than 65,000 clones, 79% found once. What was sequenced was peripheral blood. These receptors originate from a man between 60 and 70 years old with acute or convalescent COVID-19. The CDR3 runs from the conserved cysteine through the conserved F or W. The order of the fields is D gene, clone size, CDR3 length, J gene, V gene, CDR3 protein, CDR3 DNA. A D gene is named only where the DNA matches it firmly. The size entry is marked missing in some rows and otherwise reads once, few, many or a size class.

- | - | 15 | TRBJ1-5 | TRBV7-2 | CASSLDGDSNQPQHF | TGTGCCAGCAGCTTAGACGGGGATAGCAATCAGCCCCAGCATTTT
TRBD2 | - | 17 | TRBJ2-7 | TRBV7-2 | CASSSQGGGALYYEQYF | TGTGCCAGCAGCTCCCAGGGCGGGGGGGCCCTCTACTACGAGCAGTACTTC
- | once | 15 | TRBJ2-1 | TRBV24-1 | CATSDGQGSYNEQFF | TGTGCCACCAGTGATGGGCAGGGCTCCTACAATGAGCAGTTCTTC
TRBD2 | - | 18 | TRBJ2-3 | TRBV6-2/TRBV6-3 | CASSFRPKLAGRSDTQYF | TGTGCCAGCAGTTTCCGCCCGAAGCTAGCGGGGAGATCAGATACGCAGTATTTT
TRBD2 | - | 15 | TRBJ2-2 | TRBV5-1 | CASSGAGARTGELFF | TGCGCCAGCAGTGGAGCGGGGGCCAGGACCGGGGAGCTGTTTTTT
TRBD1 | - | 16 | TRBJ2-2 | TRBV18 | CASSPRGQGQTGELFF | TGTGCCAGCTCACCACGGGGACAGGGACAGACCGGGGAGCTGTTTTTT
TRBD1 | few | 15 | TRBJ2-7 | TRBV7-3 | CASSLTTNRGDEQYF | TGTGCCAGCAGCTTAACTACCAACAGGGGCGACGAGCAGTACTTC
- | - | 13 | TRBJ2-7 | TRBV29-1 | CSVEDPSSYEQYF | TGCAGCGTTGAAGATCCCAGTTCCTACGAGCAGTACTTC
TRBD1 | - | 14 | TRBJ1-5 | TRBV4-1 | CASSKTGSGQPQHF | TGCGCCAGCAGCAAGACAGGGTCGGGTCAGCCCCAGCATTTT
TRBD1 | - | 15 | TRBJ2-7 | TRBV6-2/TRBV6-3 | CASSYSLTGLGEQYF | TGTGCCAGCAGTTACTCGCTGACAGGGTTGGGCGAGCAGTACTTC
TRBD1 | - | 15 | TRBJ1-5 | TRBV28 | CASSPSRGQGQPQHF | TGTGCCAGCAGTCCCTCCAGGGGGCAGGGGCAGCCCCAGCATTTT
TRBD1 | few | 15 | TRBJ1-5 | TRBV9 | CASSPGQGIRQPQHF | TGTGCCAGCAGCCCGGGACAGGGGATTCGTCAGCCCCAGCATTTT
TRBD1 | once | 14 | TRBJ1-2 | TRBV5-8 | CASSLVRGRHGYTF | TGTGCCAGCAGCTTGGTCAGGGGGCGGCATGGCTACACCTTC
- | once | 13 | TRBJ2-7 | TRBV5-8 | CASRLLDISEQYF | TGTGCCAGCAGACTTCTGGACATTTCCGAGCAGTACTTC
- | once | 12 | TRBJ1-1 | TRBV5-4 | CASWAGNTEAFF | TGTGCCAGCTGGGCAGGGAACACTGAAGCTTTCTTT
- | - | 11 | TRBJ1-1 | TRBV30 | CACGGNTEAFF | TGTGCCTGCGGGGGGAACACTGAAGCTTTCTTT
TRBD2 | once | 15 | TRBJ2-1 | TRBV7-7 | CASSVTSGGYNEQFF | TGTGCTAGCAGCGTGACTAGCGGGGGATACAATGAGCAGTTCTTC
- | - | 16 | TRBJ2-2 | TRBV13 | CASSTKDSTNTGELFF | TGTGCCAGCAGCACAAAGGACAGTACTAACACCGGGGAGCTGTTTTTT
TRBD1 | - | 18 | TRBJ1-2 | TRBV7-9 | CASNNRDRRGHRHYGYTF | TGTGCCAGCAACAATCGGGACAGAAGAGGACATCGTCACTATGGCTACACCTTC
- | - | 13 | TRBJ2-3 | TRBV18 | CASSPGSTDTQYF | TGTGCCAGCTCACCAGGCAGCACAGATACGCAGTATTTT
- | - | 14 | TRBJ2-1 | TRBV5-1 | CASSSDWMGSEQFF | TGCGCCAGCAGCTCCGACTGGATGGGGAGTGAGCAGTTCTTC
TRBD1 | - | 17 | TRBJ1-5 | TRBV27 | CASSLGFGQGDNQPQHF | TGTGCCAGCAGTTTAGGGTTCGGACAGGGGGACAATCAGCCCCAGCATTTT
- | - | 15 | TRBJ1-2 | TRBV5-1 | CASSLALTANYGYTF | TGCGCCAGCAGCTTGGCCCTGACAGCAAACTATGGCTACACCTTC
TRBD1 | - | 18 | TRBJ2-4 | TRBV6-2/TRBV6-3 | CASSYSETGGLAKNIQYF | TGTGCCAGCAGTTACTCCGAAACAGGGGGTCTAGCCAAAAACATTCAGTACTTC
- | - | 14 | TRBJ1-1 | TRBV11-3 | CASSSGIKNTEAFF | TGTGCCAGCAGCTCGGGGATTAAGAACACTGAAGCTTTCTTT
- | many | 16 | TRBJ2-7 | TRBV27 | CASSLSAGARSYEQYF | TGTGCCAGCAGTTTATCAGCAGGGGCCCGCTCCTACGAGCAGTACTTC
TRBD1 | once | 14 | TRBJ1-6 | TRBV7-9 | CASTRQGAESPLHF | TGTGCCAGCACCAGACAGGGAGCTGAATCACCCCTCCACTTT
- | - | 13 | TRBJ2-2 | TRBV2 | CASKRENTGELFF | TGTGCCAGCAAACGGGAGAACACCGGGGAGCTGTTTTTT
- | - | 11 | TRBJ2-1 | TRBV19 | CASSWSREQFF | TGTGCCAGTAGCTGGAGTAGGGAGCAGTTCTTC
- | - | 15 | TRBJ1-1 | TRBV6-5 | CASRPTGIMNTEAFF | TGTGCCAGCAGACCAACCGGGATAATGAACACTGAAGCTTTCTTT
TRBD1 | - | 16 | TRBJ1-2 | TRBV4-1 | CASSPTGTVITYGYTF | TGCGCCAGCAGCCCGACAGGGACCGTCATTACATATGGCTACACCTTC
- | - | 14 | TRBJ1-1 | TRBV18 | CASSPGRQADEAFF | TGTGCCAGCTCACCGGGGAGACAGGCCGATGAAGCTTTCTTT
TRBD1 | - | 18 | TRBJ1-2 | TRBV7-6 | CASSLPSGDRGSSYGYTF | TGTGCCAGCAGCTTACCCTCGGGGGACAGGGGGTCGTCCTATGGCTACACCTTC
TRBD2 | many | 16 | TRBJ2-7 | TRBV7-2 | CASSLALSGGAYEQYF | TGTGCCAGCAGCTTAGCGTTAAGCGGGGGGGCCTACGAGCAGTACTTC
- | - | 15 | TRBJ1-4 | TRBV7-6 | CASSLERDSDEKLFF | TGTGCCAGCAGCTTAGAGAGGGATAGCGATGAAAAACTGTTTTTT
TRBD2 | - | 15 | TRBJ2-1 | TRBV7-2 | CASSPRAGGLNEQFF | TGTGCCAGCAGCCCCCGAGCGGGGGGGCTAAATGAGCAGTTCTTC
- | - | 13 | TRBJ1-2 | TRBV10-1 | CASSETARGGYTF | TGCGCCAGCAGTGAGACAGCACGGGGTGGCTACACCTTC
TRBD1 | - | 15 | TRBJ1-2 | TRBV19 | CASTSLGQANYGYTF | TGTGCCAGTACCTCACTCGGACAGGCTAACTATGGCTACACCTTC
- | - | 15 | TRBJ1-4 | TRBV2 | CASLDSLATNEKLFF | TGTGCCAGCCTGGACAGCCTCGCAACTAATGAAAAACTGTTTTTT
- | - | 14 | TRBJ2-3 | TRBV19 | CASRDLLATDTQYF | TGTGCCAGTAGGGACCTCCTAGCAACAGATACGCAGTATTTT
- | - | 13 | TRBJ1-2 | TRBV28 | CASSFNRYYGYTF | TGTGCCAGCAGTTTCAACAGGTACTATGGCTACACCTTC
- | - | 15 | TRBJ1-1 | TRBV13 | CASSGRTTADTEAFF | TGTGCCAGCAGCGGACGGACAACCGCGGACACTGAAGCTTTCTTT
TRBD1 | - | 14 | TRBJ1-6 | TRBV6-5 | CASRKTGRNSPLHF | TGTGCCAGCAGAAAGACAGGGAGGAATTCACCCCTCCACTTT
TRBD1 | - | 14 | TRBJ1-5 | TRBV3-1/TRBV3-2 | CASSLGQGYQPQHF | TGTGCCAGCAGCCTAGGACAGGGATATCAGCCCCAGCATTTT
- | - | 14 | TRBJ1-2 | TRBV7-8 | CASSLEGSHYGYTF | TGTGCCAGCAGCTTAGAGGGGTCCCACTATGGCTACACCTTC
TRBD1 | - | 17 | TRBJ2-3 | TRBV24-1 | CATSGLGTGVSTDTQYF | TGTGCCACCAGTGGCCTCGGGACAGGGGTCTCCACAGATACGCAGTATTTT
TRBD2 | - | 13 | TRBJ2-7 | TRBV10-3 | CAVGGEISYEQYF | TGTGCGGTTGGGGGGGAAATCTCCTACGAGCAGTACTTC
- | - | 16 | TRBJ2-6 | TRBV7-6 | CASSPVGHSGANVLTF | TGTGCCAGCAGCCCCGTGGGGCACTCTGGGGCCAACGTCCTGACTTTC
- | - | 14 | TRBJ1-5 | TRBV4-1 | CASSQGPSNQPQHF | TGCGCCAGCAGCCAGGGGCCCAGCAATCAGCCCCAGCATTTT
- | - | 16 | TRBJ1-3 | TRBV9 | CASTRLDGSSGNTIYF | TGTGCCAGCACACGCCTGGACGGGAGCTCTGGAAACACCATATATTTT
- | few | 13 | TRBJ1-1 | TRBV5-1 | CASKREGTTEAFF | TGCGCCAGCAAACGGGAGGGTACCACTGAAGCTTTCTTT
- | - | 14 | TRBJ1-3 | TRBV5-8 | CASSLGQAGNTIYF | TGTGCCAGCAGCTTAGGCCAGGCTGGAAACACCATATATTTT
- | - | 12 | TRBJ1-1 | TRBV6-1 | CASSESRIQAFF | TGTGCCAGCAGTGAATCCAGGATCCAAGCTTTCTTT